A selection of T cell receptor beta chains follows, all from one sample in a study of blood T cell repertoires in COVID-19. Profiling relied on immunoSEQ multiplex PCR, and the TCRdb table lists in-frame clones only, not all of them. The table records a few hundred thousand clones, approximately 90% of them present only once. Sequenced sample: PBMCs or T cells enriched from blood (not recorded which). The source is a woman aged 25 to 45 who had recovered from COVID-19. Each CDR3 is given with its conserved first and last residue. The order of the fields is clone size, D gene, J gene, V gene, CDR3 DNA, CDR3 protein. The D gene is left open where the match is weak. The listing skips clone size in some rows; elsewhere it reads once, few, many or a size class.

NA	NA	TRBJ1-1	TRBV19	TGTGCCAGTAGTATCTCCCGGGGGGCCCTCACTGAAGCTTTCTTT	CASSISRGALTEAFF
NA	NA	TRBJ1-1	TRBV4-1	TGCGCCAGCAGCCAAGTAGCTAACACTGAAGCTTTCTTT	CASSQVANTEAFF
NA	TRBD2	TRBJ2-7	TRBV19	TGTGCCAGTAGGAAATCTCCGCTAGCGGGGACCCCCTACGAGCAGTACTTC	CASRKSPLAGTPYEQYF
NA	NA	TRBJ1-2	TRBV28	TGTGCCAGCAGTTTGGTCAGCGACTATGGCTACACCTTC	CASSLVSDYGYTF
NA	TRBD2	TRBJ2-2	TRBV11-2	TGTGCCAGCAGCCTGAGGACTAGCGGAGGCACCGGGGAGCTGTTTTTT	CASSLRTSGGTGELFF
NA	NA	TRBJ1-5	TRBV3-1/TRBV3-2	TGTGCCAGCAGCCCTAGGCAGGGATATCAGCCCCAGCATTTT	CASSPRQGYQPQHF
NA	NA	TRBJ1-1	TRBV29-1	TGCAGCGGGGGCGGGCGGTCTAGCGACACTGAAGCTTTCTTT	CSGGGRSSDTEAFF
NA	NA	TRBJ2-3	TRBV6-5	TGTGCCAGCTCCCTCGGGGGACGCGATACGCAGTATTTT	CASSLGGRDTQYF
NA	NA	TRBJ2-5	TRBV5-6	TGTGCCAGCAGCTTAGCGGAGACCCAGTACTTC	CASSLAETQYF
NA	NA	TRBJ1-5	TRBV30	TGTGCCTGGAGCTCTGGAAGCGATCAGCCCCAGCATTTT	CAWSSGSDQPQHF
NA	NA	TRBJ1-1	TRBV11-2	TGTGCCAGCAGCTCCTCTGATGGGCTGAACACTGAAGCTTTCTTT	CASSSSDGLNTEAFF
NA	TRBD1	TRBJ1-2	TRBV19	TGTGCCAGTAGTATGTCCGGGACAGCCTATTCCTATGGCTACACCTTC	CASSMSGTAYSYGYTF
NA	NA	TRBJ1-6	TRBV2	TGTGCCAGCAGTGGGGTGCGGCTTAATTCACCCCTCCACTTT	CASSGVRLNSPLHF
NA	NA	TRBJ1-4	TRBV15	TGTGCCACCAGGCAGGTCGAAAAACTGTTTTTT	CATRQVEKLFF
NA	NA	TRBJ1-5	TRBV12-2	TGTGCAAGTCGCTTAGTGGGGGGGAATCAGCCCCAGCATTTT	CASRLVGGNQPQHF
NA	TRBD1	TRBJ2-7	TRBV6-5	TGTGCCAGCAGTCCACAGGGGGCGCCGGGCTCCGAGCAGTACTTC	CASSPQGAPGSEQYF
NA	NA	TRBJ1-2	TRBV5-1	TGCGCCAGCAGCTTGGACCCAGGGAAGGGAGGCTACACCTTC	CASSLDPGKGGYTF
NA	NA	TRBJ2-2	TRBV7-3	TGTGCCAGCAGCTTTTCGCCAGGGCGCACCGGGGAGCTGTTTTTT	CASSFSPGRTGELFF
NA	TRBD2	TRBJ2-3	TRBV5-4	TGTGCCAGCAGCCCCGGGACTAGCGGGGGGGGAGATACGCAGTATTTT	CASSPGTSGGGDTQYF
NA	TRBD1	TRBJ1-1	TRBV5-1	TGCGCCAGCAGCCCACAGACAGGGCGGGACACTGAAGCTTTCTTT	CASSPQTGRDTEAFF
NA	NA	TRBJ1-4	TRBV9	TGTGCCAGCACCCGGACAGCAACTAATGAAAAACTGTTTTTT	CASTRTATNEKLFF
NA	TRBD2	TRBJ2-1	TRBV7-2	TGTGCCAGCAGCTTAATCTCGACTAGCGGGGCGAACTACAATGAGCAGTTCTTC	CASSLISTSGANYNEQFF
NA	TRBD1	TRBJ2-5	TRBV5-1	TGCGCCAGCAGTAGAGGACAGGGGGGCGAGACCCAGTACTTC	CASSRGQGGETQYF
NA	TRBD2	TRBJ2-1	TRBV5-1	TGCGCCAGCAGCTTGGAAGGTAGCGGGCCTTTCCGAGATAGTAATGAGCAGTTCTTC	CASSLEGSGPFRDSNEQFF
NA	NA	TRBJ1-6	TRBV6-2/TRBV6-3	TGTGCCAGCAGCCGTCAGTGGGGGGAAAATTCACCCCTCCACTTT	CASSRQWGENSPLHF
NA	TRBD1	TRBJ1-4	TRBV7-2	TGTGCCAGCAGCACATACAGGGGGTCAACTAATGAAAAACTGTTTTTT	CASSTYRGSTNEKLFF
NA	TRBD1	TRBJ1-2	TRBV19	TGTGCCAGTAGTACATGGACAGGGAAGAATTATGGCTACACCTTC	CASSTWTGKNYGYTF
NA	TRBD1	TRBJ1-4	TRBV4-1	TGCGCCAGCAGCCCCTACAGGGGGTCTTTCGGGAATGAAAAACTGTTTTTT	CASSPYRGSFGNEKLFF
NA	NA	TRBJ2-5	TRBV7-3	TGTGCCAGCAGCTTGGGGCCTCCCCCTGGGGAGACCCAGTACTTC	CASSLGPPPGETQYF
NA	TRBD1	TRBJ1-5	TRBV2	TGTGCCAGCAGTTTCGGACAGGGTCGGGGTCAGCCCCAGCATTTT	CASSFGQGRGQPQHF
NA	NA	TRBJ2-2	TRBV7-2	TGTGCCAGCAGCTTCTTAACAGGTTTAACCGGGGAGCTGTTTTTT	CASSFLTGLTGELFF
once	NA	TRBJ1-1	TRBV19	TGTGCCAGTAGGACGGGCACTGAAGCTTTCTTT	CASRTGTEAFF